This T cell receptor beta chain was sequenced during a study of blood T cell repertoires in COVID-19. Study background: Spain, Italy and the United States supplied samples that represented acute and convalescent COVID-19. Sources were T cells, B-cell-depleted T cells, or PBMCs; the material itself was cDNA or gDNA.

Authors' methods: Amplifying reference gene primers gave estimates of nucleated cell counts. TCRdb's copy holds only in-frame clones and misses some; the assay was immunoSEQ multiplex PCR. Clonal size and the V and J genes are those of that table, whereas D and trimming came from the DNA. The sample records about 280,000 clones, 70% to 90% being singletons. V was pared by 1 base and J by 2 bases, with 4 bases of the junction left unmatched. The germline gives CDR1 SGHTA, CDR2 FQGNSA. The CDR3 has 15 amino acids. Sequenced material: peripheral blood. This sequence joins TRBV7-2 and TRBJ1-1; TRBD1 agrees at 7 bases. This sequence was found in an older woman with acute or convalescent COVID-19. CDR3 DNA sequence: TGTGCCAGCAGCTTAGGGACAGGAAGAAACACTGAAGCTTTCTTT. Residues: CASSLGTGRNTEAFF.